Listed here are 21 T cell receptor beta chains from one sample, sequenced in a study of graft-versus-host responses after intestinal transplantation. Repertoires were generated with immunoSEQ multiplex PCR, while TCRdb's copy carries only in-frame clones and drops some. The data contain 95,000 or so clones, about nine tenths of them singletons. The sequencing here drew on PBMCs, taken around 450 days after intestinal transplant. The receptor source for this set is a human patient who received an intestinal transplant, so some T cells may come from the graft donor.

The chain couples TRBV15 to TRBJ1-2; D remains ambiguous. Germline-derived CDR1 and CDR2 are LNHNV and YYDKDF (reference sequence). The V end was cut by 6 bases, the J end by 3 bases, with 11 bases between. The length of the CDR3 is 13 residues. The CDR3 DNA sequence: TGTGCCACCAGTGAGCGACCCTACTATGGCTACACCTTC. Protein product: CATSERPYYGYTF.

This rearrangement joins TRBV7-3 to TRBJ1-2, with a weak D call TRBD1 (6 bases). CDR1 and CDR2 from the germline V gene are SGHTA and FQGTGA. The CDR3 has 15 residues. The V and J ends lost 0 bases and 2 bases respectively, with 10 bases between them. CDR3 bases: TGTGCCAGCAGCTTAACGTACAGGGAGAACTATGGCTACACCTTC. Encoded protein: CASSLTYRENYGYTF.

This clone has just a few counts. The genes are TRBV9 and TRBJ1-2, with D maybe TRBD1 (5 bases). In germline, CDR1 is SGDLS, CDR2 YYNGEE. The CDR3 contains 12 residues. The V gene lost 3 bases and the J gene lost 2 bases, with 5 bases spanning the gap. The CDR3 loop is CASSGGNYGYTF. The CDR3 DNA sequence: TGTGCCAGCAGCGGGGGGAACTATGGCTACACCTTC.

The genes are TRBV7-9 and TRBJ1-2; no clear D gene. Trimming stripped 2 bases from V and 3 bases from J, with 10 bases between. The V gene's germline CDR1 is SEHNR and CDR2 FQNEAQ (reference sequence). The CDR3 has 14 amino acids. The CDR3 coding sequence is TGTGCCAGCAGCTTAAAAGGGAGGGACTATGGCTACACCTTC. Its translation: CASSLKGRDYGYTF.

The rearrangement uses TRBV7-4 and TRBJ2-3; 7 nucleotides line up with TRBD1. The CDR3 sequence is 16 residues long. V was clipped by 5 bases and J by 3 bases; unmatched bases: 11. Germline V gives CDR1 SGHVT, CDR2 SQSDAQ. The CDR3: CASSPTRWDRTDTQYF. The CDR3 DNA reads as TGTGCCAGCAGCCCTACTAGGTGGGACAGAACAGATACGCAGTATTTT.

This chain uses TRBV5-1 with TRBJ2-7, with D maybe TRBD1 (5 bases). CDR1 is SGHRS and CDR2 is YFSETQ in the germline V gene. V dropped 1 base and J dropped 2 bases, with 10 bases sitting between them. This CDR3 contains 14 residues. The CDR3 DNA reads TGCGCCAGCAGCTTGTTGGCAGGGCCCTACGAGCAGTACTTC. This encodes CASSLLAGPYEQYF.

The rearrangement links TRBV7-2 to TRBJ1-5; D is undetermined. Germline V gene lookup returns CDR1 SGHTA and CDR2 FQGNSA. This CDR3 is 13 amino acids long. V shed 5 bases and J shed 5 bases, with 10 bases lying between them. The chain's CDR3 is CASSRIRDQPQHF. CDR3 nucleotides: TGTGCCAGCAGCCGAATTCGGGATCAGCCCCAGCATTTT.

The chain links TRBV28 to TRBJ2-6, with D possibly being TRBD2 (6 bases). V lost 8 bases and J lost 2, with 7 bases in between. The length of the CDR3 is 13 residues. Per the germline V gene, CDR1 is MDHEN and CDR2 is SYDVKM. The CDR3 loop is CASWGAGANVLTF. In DNA, the CDR3 is TGTGCCAGCTGGGGGGCTGGGGCCAACGTCCTGACTTTC.

The J gene is TRBJ1-2, the V gene TRBV6-6; D gene ambiguous. This CDR3 comprises 13 residues. Trimming stripped 7 bases from V and 0 bases from J, with 9 bases between. Per the germline V gene, CDR1 is MNHNY and CDR2 is SVGAGI (reference sequence). The CDR3 nucleotides read TGTGCCAGCAAGGTCAATTCTAACTATGGCTACACCTTC. It yields the protein CASKVNSNYGYTF.

In this sample, this clone turned up a few times. The J gene is TRBJ2-7, the V gene TRBV5-4; D might be TRBD1 (6 bases). The CDR3 extends over 16 amino acids. Germline CDR1 reads SGHNT; CDR2 reads YYREEE (reference sequence). The V end was cut by 4 bases, the J end by 6 bases, with 23 bases between. This chain's CDR3 is CASSGTTGGGLGEQYF. DNA of the CDR3: TGTGCCAGCAGCGGAACGACAGGCGGCGGACTGGGCGAGCAGTACTTC. The full variable domain, completed using reference TRBV5-4 and TRBJ2-7, is ETGVTQSPTHLIKTRGQQVTLRCSSQSGHNTVSWYQQALGQGPQFIFQYYREEENGRGNFPPRFSGLQFPNYSSELNVNALELDDSALYLCASSGTTGGGLGEQYFGPGTRLTVT.

Remarks on this clone: Other DNA sequences in this sample translate to the same CDR3. This chain links TRBV9 with TRBJ2-3; D unresolved. Trimming left V 0 bases short and J 2 bases short, with 4 bases between. CDR1 SGDLS and CDR2 YYNGEE come from the germline V gene. The CDR3 extends over 13 amino acids. The CDR3 DNA sequence: TGTGCCAGCAGCGTAGGAGACACAGATACGCAGTATTTT. Encoded protein: CASSVGDTDTQYF.

This clone has just a few counts. The gene calls are TRBV6-5 and TRBJ1-6; weak D call: TRBD1 (6 bases). CDR1 is MNHEY and CDR2 is SVGAGI in the germline V gene. The CDR3 extends over 14 amino acids. The germline V and J ends were trimmed by 6 bases and 1 base, with 7 bases remaining between them. The CDR3 here is CASRQGSYNSPLHF. The CDR3 DNA sequence: TGTGCCAGCAGACAGGGATCCTATAATTCACCCCTCCACTTT.

In its sample, this clone was seen once. The chain couples TRBV18 to TRBJ1-3, with D unresolved. The CDR3 runs to 13 residues. CDR1 KGHSH and CDR2 LQKENI come from the germline V gene. The V end lost 3 bases, the J end lost 0 bases, and 3 bases lay between the germline ends. Here the CDR3 DNA reads TGTGCCAGCTCACCGAGCTCTGGAAACACCATATATTTT. Its translation is CASSPSSGNTIYF.

The chain joins TRBV10-3 to TRBJ1-1, with a weak D call TRBD1 (5 bases). Trimming removed 3 bases from V and 0 bases from J, with 14 bases in between. Germline V gene lookup returns CDR1 ENHRY and CDR2 SYGVKD. This CDR3 is built from 16 residues. DNA of the CDR3: TGTGCCATCAGTGAATTAATGGGACTCCTGAACACTGAAGCTTTCTTT. This encodes CAISELMGLLNTEAFF.

The J gene is TRBJ1-2, the V gene TRBV7-9; D gene uncertain. The CDR3 covers 12 residues. Germline lookup yields CDR1 SEHNR and CDR2 FQNEAQ (reference sequence). Trimming cost V 3 bases and J 13 bases, with 15 bases left between them. CDR3 in amino acids: CASSFEGYSLTF. The CDR3 bases are TGTGCCAGCAGCTTCGAAGGGTACAGTCTCACCTTC.

The chain recombines TRBV4-1 with TRBJ1-5; 8 positions match TRBD1. Trimming took 0 bases from V and 4 from J; bases not matched to a gene: 14. This CDR3 region has 19 residues. CDR1 and CDR2 from the germline V gene are MGHRA and YSYEKL. CDR3 residues: CASSQERTGRYWRNQPQHF. CDR3 bases: TGCGCCAGCAGCCAAGAACGGACAGGGAGGTACTGGAGGAATCAGCCCCAGCATTTT.

The gene calls are TRBV6-6 and TRBJ2-1, with D tentatively TRBD1 or TRBD2 (6 bases each). Trimming took 1 base from V and 7 from J, leaving 11 bases between them. Germline-derived CDR1 and CDR2 are MNHNY and SVGAGI (reference sequence). This CDR3 comprises 14 residues. CDR3 loop: CASSYYEGGNEQFF. The DNA of the CDR3 is TGTGCCAGCAGTTACTACGAGGGGGGAAATGAGCAGTTCTTC.

This clone was detected only once. Other nucleotide sequences in the sample specify the same CDR3. This chain uses TRBV5-1 with TRBJ2-3; the match to TRBD1 covers 8 bases. The CDR3 is 15 residues long. Germline CDR1 is SGHRS and CDR2 is YFSETQ. V was pared by 4 bases and J by 1 base, with 5 bases of the junction left unmatched. DNA of the CDR3: TGCGCCAGCAGCAGGGGGACAGGCGGCACAGATACGCAGTATTTT. Translation: CASSRGTGGTDTQYF.

The genes are TRBV19 and TRBJ1-2; possible D gene TRBD1, 6 bases. CDR3 length: 17 residues. CDR1 and CDR2 (germline): LNHDA, SQIVND (reference sequence). V was trimmed by 10 bases and J by 4 bases, leaving 28 bases between them. This CDR3 is CATLHRDTFPPRYGYTF. CDR3 DNA: TGTGCCACTCTACACCGGGACACATTCCCACCCCGCTATGGCTACACCTTC.

The chain combines TRBV4-1 with TRBJ2-1; D tentatively reads TRBD1 or TRBD2 (5 bases each). Germline lookup yields CDR1 MGHRA and CDR2 YSYEKL. CDR3 size: 16 residues. The V end lost 0 bases, the J end lost 9 bases, and 18 bases lay between the germline ends. CDR3 in DNA: TGCGCCAGCAGCCAAGAAGGTGGGGCTGCCGCGGGTGAGCAGTTCTTC. This translates into CASSQEGGAAAGEQFF.

The rearrangement links TRBV15 to TRBJ1-4; D ambiguous. The CDR3 is made up of 14 amino acids. Germline assignment: CDR1 LNHNV and CDR2 YYDKDF (reference sequence). The V and J ends lost 3 bases and 5 bases respectively, with 10 bases between them. CDR3 nucleotides: TGTGCCACCAGCAGCGGAGGGAACAATGAAAAACTGTTTTTT. This sequence encodes CATSSGGNNEKLFF.